This T cell receptor beta chain emerged from a study of T cell repertoires in cytomegalovirus infection. The overall study: The public TCR beta signatures pointed to both CMV infection and matching HLA type. Whole-study results and caveats: Summed frequency of public TCR beta families distinguished CMV carriers with the relevant HLA. In two of eight donors, the top clonotype was HLA-C-restricted CMV-specific.

TCRdb independently ran MiXCR on the reads; one entry per CDR3 protein. There are over 300,000 distinct CDR3 sequences in the sample; roughly 16% occur only once, and around 13% lies in the top ten. As regards this clonotype: Its antigen is as yet unknown.

The CDR3 length is 16 residues. Germline V gene data show CDR1 as MNHNS and CDR2 as SASEGT. The V and J ends lost 5 bases and 0 bases respectively, with 17 bases between them. This TCR was recovered from a human donor in good health (CMV status not recorded). Some clones in this sample may be carry-over from other donors' samples. This rearrangement joins TRBV6-1 to TRBJ2-7; D unresolved. The sequencing sample was made of PBMCs. CDR3 in amino acids: CASSNLPTSFSYEQYF. CDR3 bases: TGTGCCAGCAGTAACCTACCTACTTCATTCTCCTACGAGCAGTACTTC.